A selection of T cell receptor beta chains follows, all from one sample in a study of cytomegalovirus exposure and HLA in healthy donors. This table comes from immunoSEQ multiplex PCR, and its TCRdb copy is limited to in-frame clones, with some not included. This sample has about 160,000 clones; approximately 86% occur once, and the top ten carry approximately 2%. Specimen: PBMCs. Receptors originate from a man aged 25 to 40 in good health and CMV-seropositive. CDR3s include the opening cysteine and the closing phenylalanine or tryptophan. A D gene is named only where the DNA matches it firmly. Size is omitted from some rows. Given values are once, few, many or a class for expanded clones.

clone_size	v_call	d_call	j_call	cdr3_nt	cdr3_aa
many	TRBV6-1	-	TRBJ1-5	TGTGCCAGCAGTGAATTGGTAGACAGCGCCTCAGGAGATCAGCCCCAGCATTTT	CASSELVDSASGDQPQHF
-	TRBV5-1	-	TRBJ2-2	TGCGCCAGCAGCTTGGCGGTCCACTCGAACACCGGGGAGCTGTTTTTT	CASSLAVHSNTGELFF
-	TRBV5-1	-	TRBJ2-7	TGCGCCAGCAGCTTAAGCCCCGGGACAAAAGGACGCGAGCAGTACTTC	CASSLSPGTKGREQYF
-	TRBV4-3	-	TRBJ2-7	TGCGCCAGCAGCCAAGGAGTAGGGGGCTCCTACGAGCAGTACTTC	CASSQGVGGSYEQYF
-	TRBV12-5	-	TRBJ1-1	TGTGCTAGTGGTTTGGTGGGTGGACAGAAAGCTTTCTTT	CASGLVGGQKAFF
-	TRBV6-5	-	TRBJ1-2	TGTGCCAGCAGTTATTCAACAGGACGTAGTTACTATGGCTACACCTTC	CASSYSTGRSYYGYTF
-	TRBV6-5	-	TRBJ2-1	TGTGCCAGCAGGGAGCGGGTTCTCTCCTACAATGAGCAGTTCTTC	CASRERVLSYNEQFF
-	TRBV5-1	TRBD1	TRBJ2-2	TGCGCCAGCAGCTTGGCCGGACAGGGGATAATAAGGAACACCGGGGAGCTGTTTTTT	CASSLAGQGIIRNTGELFF
-	TRBV9	TRBD2	TRBJ2-2	TGTGCCAGCCAAGTCTTCGCGGGGGGGCCCACCGGGGAGCTGTTTTTT	CASQVFAGGPTGELFF
-	TRBV7-9	TRBD1	TRBJ1-4	TGTGCCAGCAGCTTAGTGGGACAGGGGCGATTGGCAACTAATGAAAAACTGTTTTTT	CASSLVGQGRLATNEKLFF
few	TRBV5-4	-	TRBJ2-1	TGTGCCAGCAGCTTGCGACCTCAGGGATACAATGAGCAGTTCTTC	CASSLRPQGYNEQFF
-	TRBV5-6	TRBD2	TRBJ2-7	TGTGCCAGCAGCTTGGATATGTGGGGGGGAACCTACGAGCAGTACTTC	CASSLDMWGGTYEQYF
-	TRBV4-1	-	TRBJ2-7	TGCGCCAGCAGCCAAGTTTTACTAGCTAGTGAGCAGTACTTC	CASSQVLLASEQYF
-	TRBV7-2	-	TRBJ2-1	TGTGCCAGCAGCTTAGCCCAGATAACTAAAGCAGGGAATGAGCAGTTCTTC	CASSLAQITKAGNEQFF
-	TRBV25-1	TRBD2	TRBJ2-7	TGTGCCAGTAGCGGGACACCAATCTACGAGCAGTACTTC	CASSGTPIYEQYF
once	TRBV4-1	TRBD2	TRBJ2-1	TGCGCCAGCAGCCGTGCGGGGGTCTACAATGAGCAGTTCTTC	CASSRAGVYNEQFF
-	TRBV15	-	TRBJ1-1	TGTGCCACCAGCCTCGAGGTATGGGACACTGAAGCTTTCTTT	CATSLEVWDTEAFF
-	TRBV7-2	TRBD2	TRBJ2-1	TGTGCCAGCAGCTTAGTGAGTAGCGGGGGCATCAATGAGCAGTTCTTC	CASSLVSSGGINEQFF
-	TRBV6-5	TRBD1	TRBJ1-5	TGTGCCAGCAGCCCGGACAGGGAGAATCAGCCCCAGCATTTT	CASSPDRENQPQHF
-	TRBV18	-	TRBJ1-1	TGTGCCAGCTCATTCAGCAGGGGAAGGAACACTGAAGCTTTCTTT	CASSFSRGRNTEAFF
-	TRBV7-2	TRBD2	TRBJ2-7	TGTGCCAGCAGCTCCCCCTCGCGGGGGGGCTACGAGCAGTACTTC	CASSSPSRGGYEQYF
-	TRBV11-2	TRBD2	TRBJ2-2	TGTGCCAGCACTCCTCCCAGACTAGCGGGGGTGGTCGGGGAGCTGTTTTTT	CASTPPRLAGVVGELFF
once	TRBV4-1	TRBD1	TRBJ1-1	TGCGCCAGCAGCCAGCGGACAGGGGGGAAAAACACTGAAGCTTTCTTT	CASSQRTGGKNTEAFF
few	TRBV29-1	TRBD1	TRBJ1-1	TGCAGCGTTGGACAGGGGTGGGGGATGAACACTGAAGCTTTCTTT	CSVGQGWGMNTEAFF
-	TRBV4-3	-	TRBJ1-2	TGCGCCAGCAGCCAAGTCTTGAGGACAGATCTCTATGGCTACACCTTC	CASSQVLRTDLYGYTF
-	TRBV4-1	-	TRBJ2-7	TGCGCCAGCAGCCAGGCTGGGACAACCTACGAGCAGTACTTC	CASSQAGTTYEQYF
-	TRBV4-2	-	TRBJ2-6	TGTGCCAGCAGCCAAGATGTACCGGTACCCTCTGGGGCCAACGTCCTGACTTTC	CASSQDVPVPSGANVLTF
once	TRBV10-1	TRBD1	TRBJ1-5	TGCGCCAGCAGGAATGGTGGGGGACAGGAGGGGTTTGCGGGCAATCAGCCCCAGCATTTT	CASRNGGGQEGFAGNQPQHF
-	TRBV19	-	TRBJ1-5	TGTGCCAGTACCGTGGGGGCAGGTCAGCCCCAGCATTTT	CASTVGAGQPQHF
-	TRBV5-1	-	TRBJ1-2	TGCGCCAGCAGCTTGGATCGGGGGTGGGGCTACACCTTC	CASSLDRGWGYTF
-	TRBV27	TRBD1	TRBJ2-1	TGTGCCAGCAGTTCCGGGACAGGGAATCTCAATGAGCAGTTCTTC	CASSSGTGNLNEQFF
-	TRBV2	-	TRBJ1-5	TGTGCCAGCAGTGAACGGGGTACCGATCAGCCCCAGCATTTT	CASSERGTDQPQHF
-	TRBV6-1	-	TRBJ1-1	TGTGCCAGCAGTGAAAAAGCGGCGGAGAACACTGAAGCTTTCTTT	CASSEKAAENTEAFF
-	TRBV5-8	-	TRBJ1-1	TGTGCCAGCAGCTTGGACAGAGGGGGCACTGAAGCTTTCTTT	CASSLDRGGTEAFF
-	TRBV7-2	TRBD1	TRBJ1-5	TGTGCCAGCAGCTCTGGACAGGGGGGGGCATCGCCCCAGCATTTT	CASSSGQGGASPQHF
-	TRBV5-6	TRBD2	TRBJ2-5	TGTGCCAGCAGCTCAGCGGGGTCGGCGACCCAGTACTTC	CASSSAGSATQYF
-	TRBV5-1	TRBD1	TRBJ2-5	TGCGCCAGCAGCCGACAGGGGGCCGGGGAGACCCAGTACTTC	CASSRQGAGETQYF
-	TRBV5-5	TRBD1	TRBJ1-5	TGTGCCAGCAGCCTCTTGGGACAGATCAATCAGCCCCAGCATTTT	CASSLLGQINQPQHF
-	TRBV7-3	-	TRBJ2-1	TGTGCCAGCAGCGCCGTCTCAGGGTGGTCCTACAATGAGCAGTTCTTC	CASSAVSGWSYNEQFF
-	TRBV28	TRBD1	TRBJ1-1	TGTGCCAGCAGGACGACAGGGGGCACTGAAGCTTTCTTT	CASRTTGGTEAFF